A selection of T cell receptor beta chains follows, all from one sample in a study of CD8 T cells in ankylosing spondylitis. TCRdb reprocessed the 5' RACE reads via MiXCR and lists one record per CDR3 protein. The data contain just under 550,000 distinct CDR3 sequences, 12% of them singletons. Sequencing was performed on blood, either unsorted or a sorted T cell fraction (not recorded which). Source of these receptors: a male donor with ankylosing spondylitis. CDR3s include the opening cysteine and the closing phenylalanine or tryptophan. The D gene is left open where the match is weak.

J,D,length,V,CDR3
TRBJ1-5,NA,13,TRBV24-1,CATSGGNDQPQHF
TRBJ2-5,TRBD1,16,TRBV11-2,CASSPRTGAFRGTQYF
TRBJ2-2,NA,15,TRBV20-1,CSARDLGSGTGELFF
TRBJ1-6,NA,15,TRBV5-1,CASSLGAGDNSPLHF
TRBJ2-3,NA,15,TRBV5-5,CASSWTRQYTDTQYF
TRBJ2-5,TRBD2,15,TRBV3-1,CASSLLAGGEETQYF
TRBJ1-4,TRBD1,15,TRBV15,CATSRDKTGGEKLFF
TRBJ1-1,NA,13,TRBV5-5,CASSPQPNTEAFF
TRBJ1-1,NA,16,TRBV7-8,CASSLVPPYKNTEAFF
TRBJ2-1,NA,15,TRBV7-2,CPSSLLGSSYNEQFF
TRBJ2-3,NA,14,TRBV9,CASSVVAYTDTQYF
TRBJ2-1,NA,15,TRBV25-1,CASTFPGPPYNEQFF
TRBJ2-5,NA,14,TRBV5-1,CASSSPGAEETQYF
TRBJ2-1,TRBD2,18,TRBV4-2,CASSPRTSGSRSYNEQFF
TRBJ2-5,TRBD1,14,TRBV5-1,CASSRQGSGETQYF
TRBJ2-7,TRBD2,16,TRBV7-2,CASSLAGGTSAGEQYF
TRBJ2-1,NA,14,TRBV7-2,CASSLIAVSNEQFF
TRBJ2-1,TRBD1,16,TRBV20-1,CSARAPNRGPRYEQFF
TRBJ1-2,NA,13,TRBV5-1,CASSLRAGRGYTF
TRBJ2-1,TRBD2,15,TRBV12-3/TRBV12-4,CASKGLAGEWGEQFF
TRBJ2-3,NA,15,TRBV7-2,CASSLAGQGTDTQYF
TRBJ1-3,NA,16,TRBV7-2,CASSGSGVSSGNTIYF
TRBJ2-7,TRBD2,14,TRBV12-3/TRBV12-4,CASRLAGNSYEQYF
TRBJ1-1,TRBD1,14,TRBV6-2/TRBV6-3,CASRGGTGNTEAFF
TRBJ2-7,TRBD2,15,TRBV10-3,CAISESLAGSYEQYF
TRBJ1-4,TRBD1,14,TRBV20-1,CSAYGTGGNEKLFF
TRBJ2-2,NA,14,TRBV4-1,CSSSQETATGELFF